These T cell receptor beta chains were read from a single sample in a study of T cell responses to AZD1222 COVID-19 vaccine. TCRdb keeps only in-frame clones here, not all; method: immunoSEQ multiplex PCR. Counted here are 95,000 to 130,000 clones, about 86% occurring once; the ten biggest clones make up about 10%. The sample in question was peripheral blood, obtained on day 0 of AZD1222 vaccination. These receptors were obtained from an adult in good health. The CDR3 runs from the conserved cysteine through the conserved F or W. Each record gives: D gene, V gene, J gene, clone size, CDR3 DNA, CDR3 protein. A D gene is named only where the DNA matches it firmly. Size tells how often a clone was seen (once, few, many) or the class of an expanded clone, and some rows leave it out.

D gene: NA
V gene: TRBV7-2
J gene: TRBJ1-6
clone size: NA
CDR3 DNA: TGTGCCAGCAGCCGGCAAGGCGGGCCCCTTAATTCACCCCTCCACTTT
CDR3 protein: CASSRQGGPLNSPLHF

D gene: NA
V gene: TRBV4-2
J gene: TRBJ2-3
clone size: NA
CDR3 DNA: TGTGCCAGCAGCCAAGTCTTCGCGGGAAGCACAGATACGCAGTATTTT
CDR3 protein: CASSQVFAGSTDTQYF

D gene: NA
V gene: TRBV18
J gene: TRBJ1-4
clone size: NA
CDR3 DNA: TGTGCCAGCTCACCAGGGACTAATGAAAAACTGTTTTTT
CDR3 protein: CASSPGTNEKLFF

D gene: TRBD1
V gene: TRBV9
J gene: TRBJ1-3
clone size: NA
CDR3 DNA: TGTGCCAGCAGCGTGGAGGGACAGACCACCATATATTTT
CDR3 protein: CASSVEGQTTIYF

D gene: TRBD1
V gene: TRBV11-2
J gene: TRBJ1-1
clone size: NA
CDR3 DNA: TGTGCCAGCAGCCTCGATTGGGGAGGGGGCGTAAGCACTGAAGCTTTCTTT
CDR3 protein: CASSLDWGGGVSTEAFF

D gene: NA
V gene: TRBV24-1
J gene: TRBJ2-3
clone size: NA
CDR3 DNA: TGTGCCACCAGTGAGATGGCGGGGTCTGTGGATACGCAGTATTTT
CDR3 protein: CATSEMAGSVDTQYF

D gene: TRBD1
V gene: TRBV2
J gene: TRBJ1-1
clone size: once
CDR3 DNA: TGTGCCAGCAGTCCGGGACAGGCGAACACTGAAGCTTTCTTT
CDR3 protein: CASSPGQANTEAFF

D gene: NA
V gene: TRBV6-5
J gene: TRBJ1-5
clone size: NA
CDR3 DNA: TGTGCCAGCAGATTGGACAGCTCTAATCAGCCCCAGCATTTT
CDR3 protein: CASRLDSSNQPQHF

D gene: NA
V gene: TRBV6-5
J gene: TRBJ1-1
clone size: NA
CDR3 DNA: TGTGCCAGCAGTCCCAGGTGGGGGGACACTGAAGCTTTCTTT
CDR3 protein: CASSPRWGDTEAFF

D gene: NA
V gene: TRBV28
J gene: TRBJ2-7
clone size: NA
CDR3 DNA: TGTGCCAGCAGTCCGACCCATGCGTCTCGGTACGAGCAGTACTTC
CDR3 protein: CASSPTHASRYEQYF

D gene: TRBD2
V gene: TRBV9
J gene: TRBJ2-7
clone size: NA
CDR3 DNA: TGTGCCAGCAGCCCCCCCTGGACTAGCGGGAGAACGGAATACGAGCAGTACTTC
CDR3 protein: CASSPPWTSGRTEYEQYF

D gene: TRBD1
V gene: TRBV11-2
J gene: TRBJ1-2
clone size: NA
CDR3 DNA: TGTGCCAGCAGCCTAGGGGACAGGGGAGGCTACACCTTC
CDR3 protein: CASSLGDRGGYTF

D gene: TRBD1
V gene: TRBV27
J gene: TRBJ1-6
clone size: NA
CDR3 DNA: TGTGCCAGCAGTTCGCGGACAGGTATTAATTCACCCCTCCACTTT
CDR3 protein: CASSSRTGINSPLHF

D gene: NA
V gene: TRBV10-3
J gene: TRBJ1-1
clone size: NA
CDR3 DNA: TGTGCCATCAGTGAAGGAGGGCCTCTCATGAACACTGAAGCTTTCTTT
CDR3 protein: CAISEGGPLMNTEAFF

D gene: NA
V gene: TRBV4-1
J gene: TRBJ1-2
clone size: few
CDR3 DNA: TGCGCCAGCAGCCAAGAGGGGTCCGGGTCCTATGGCTACACCTTC
CDR3 protein: CASSQEGSGSYGYTF

D gene: NA
V gene: TRBV6-5
J gene: TRBJ2-2
clone size: NA
CDR3 DNA: TGTGCCAGCAGTTACAAAAACGGGGTTGAAACCGGGGAGCTGTTTTTT
CDR3 protein: CASSYKNGVETGELFF

D gene: NA
V gene: TRBV19
J gene: TRBJ1-1
clone size: NA
CDR3 DNA: TGTGCCAGTAGTCCGGGCCATAAGAACACTGAAGCTTTCTTT
CDR3 protein: CASSPGHKNTEAFF

D gene: NA
V gene: TRBV5-1
J gene: TRBJ1-3
clone size: NA
CDR3 DNA: TGCGCCAGCAGCTCCCGGGTGGGCTCTGGAAACACCATATATTTT
CDR3 protein: CASSSRVGSGNTIYF

D gene: NA
V gene: TRBV19
J gene: TRBJ1-6
clone size: NA
CDR3 DNA: TGTGCCAGTAGTGAAACAGGAGATTCACCCCTCCACTTT
CDR3 protein: CASSETGDSPLHF

D gene: TRBD2
V gene: TRBV10-3
J gene: TRBJ2-3
clone size: NA
CDR3 DNA: TGTGCCATCAGTGCTCGGACTAGCGGGGGAGCTAGCACAGATACGCAGTATTTT
CDR3 protein: CAISARTSGGASTDTQYF

D gene: NA
V gene: TRBV6-1
J gene: TRBJ1-5
clone size: few
CDR3 DNA: TGTGCCAGCAGAGAAACCGGGACTTTTAGCAATCAGCCCCAGCATTTT
CDR3 protein: CASRETGTFSNQPQHF

D gene: TRBD2
V gene: TRBV5-1
J gene: TRBJ2-7
clone size: NA
CDR3 DNA: TGCGCCAGCAGACTGACTAGCCCGGGGCTCTACGAGCAGTACTTC
CDR3 protein: CASRLTSPGLYEQYF

D gene: TRBD1
V gene: TRBV3-1/TRBV3-2
J gene: TRBJ1-4
clone size: NA
CDR3 DNA: TGTGCCAGCAGCCTCAGACAGGGGGCGAGAGAGGAGAAACTGTTTTTT
CDR3 protein: CASSLRQGAREEKLFF

D gene: TRBD1
V gene: TRBV27
J gene: TRBJ2-7
clone size: NA
CDR3 DNA: TGTGCCAGCAGTTTAAAGACAGGGCCGTACTACGAGCAGTACTTC
CDR3 protein: CASSLKTGPYYEQYF

D gene: TRBD1
V gene: TRBV5-1
J gene: TRBJ1-3
clone size: NA
CDR3 DNA: TGCGCCAGCAGCTTGGGGACAGGGGGCCCAAACACCATATATTTT
CDR3 protein: CASSLGTGGPNTIYF

D gene: NA
V gene: TRBV21-1
J gene: TRBJ2-3
clone size: NA
CDR3 DNA: TGTGCCAGCAGCAGGCCGGGACGGCTATTACATAACGGAGATACGCAGTATTTT
CDR3 protein: CASSRPGRLLHNGDTQYF

D gene: NA
V gene: TRBV5-6
J gene: TRBJ1-2
clone size: NA
CDR3 DNA: TGTGCCAGCAGCTTGCACAGAAATCACTATGGCTACACCTTC
CDR3 protein: CASSLHRNHYGYTF

D gene: NA
V gene: TRBV6-5
J gene: TRBJ2-7
clone size: NA
CDR3 DNA: TGTGCCAGCAGTTACTCGATTTCGCCAAGGTCCTACGAGCAGTACTTC
CDR3 protein: CASSYSISPRSYEQYF

D gene: TRBD1
V gene: TRBV6-2/TRBV6-3
J gene: TRBJ1-5
clone size: NA
CDR3 DNA: TGTGCCAGCAGTTACTCGGGCAGGGGGTCGCAAAGCATCGGACTTCAGCCCCAGCATTTT
CDR3 protein: CASSYSGRGSQSIGLQPQHF

D gene: TRBD1
V gene: TRBV5-1
J gene: TRBJ1-6
clone size: NA
CDR3 DNA: TGCGCCAGCAGCTTGTATTCATCGGCAGGGGGTAATTCACCCCTCCACTTT
CDR3 protein: CASSLYSSAGGNSPLHF

D gene: TRBD1
V gene: TRBV27
J gene: TRBJ1-6
clone size: once
CDR3 DNA: TGTGCCAGCAGTTTTGGGGACAGGGTTTATTCACCCCTCCACTTT
CDR3 protein: CASSFGDRVYSPLHF

D gene: NA
V gene: TRBV11-2
J gene: TRBJ1-2
clone size: NA
CDR3 DNA: TGTGCCAGCAGTCCAGGGTCCTCTGGCTACACCTTC
CDR3 protein: CASSPGSSGYTF

D gene: NA
V gene: TRBV6-5
J gene: TRBJ1-2
clone size: NA
CDR3 DNA: TGTGCCAGCAGTAAGGGGACCAACTATGGCTACACCTTC
CDR3 protein: CASSKGTNYGYTF

D gene: NA
V gene: TRBV7-6
J gene: TRBJ2-3
clone size: NA
CDR3 DNA: TGTGCCAGCAGCTTACTGGGGGCCGCAGATACGCAGTATTTT
CDR3 protein: CASSLLGAADTQYF

D gene: NA
V gene: TRBV6-5
J gene: TRBJ1-6
clone size: NA
CDR3 DNA: TGTGCCAGCAGTTACTTCGGCCGGGGAGCGCATTCACCCCTCCACTTT
CDR3 protein: CASSYFGRGAHSPLHF

D gene: NA
V gene: TRBV7-2
J gene: TRBJ1-6
clone size: NA
CDR3 DNA: TGTGCCAGCAGCTCGACAAACTACTATAATTCACCCCTCCACTTT
CDR3 protein: CASSSTNYYNSPLHF